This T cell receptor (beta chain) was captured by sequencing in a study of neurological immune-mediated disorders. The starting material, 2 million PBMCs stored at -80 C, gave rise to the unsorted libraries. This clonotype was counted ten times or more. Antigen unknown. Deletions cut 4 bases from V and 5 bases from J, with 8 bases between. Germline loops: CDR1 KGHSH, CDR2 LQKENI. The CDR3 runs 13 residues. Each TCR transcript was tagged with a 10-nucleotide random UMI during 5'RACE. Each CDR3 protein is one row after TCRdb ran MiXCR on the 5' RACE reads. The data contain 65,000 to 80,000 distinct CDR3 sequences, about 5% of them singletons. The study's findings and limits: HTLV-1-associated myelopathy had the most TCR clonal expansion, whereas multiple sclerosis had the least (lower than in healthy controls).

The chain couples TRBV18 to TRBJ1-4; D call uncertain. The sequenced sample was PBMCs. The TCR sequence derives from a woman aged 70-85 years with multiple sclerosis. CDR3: CASSLNPNEKLFF. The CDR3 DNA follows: TGTGCCAGCTCACTTAACCCCAATGAAAAACTGTTTTTT.